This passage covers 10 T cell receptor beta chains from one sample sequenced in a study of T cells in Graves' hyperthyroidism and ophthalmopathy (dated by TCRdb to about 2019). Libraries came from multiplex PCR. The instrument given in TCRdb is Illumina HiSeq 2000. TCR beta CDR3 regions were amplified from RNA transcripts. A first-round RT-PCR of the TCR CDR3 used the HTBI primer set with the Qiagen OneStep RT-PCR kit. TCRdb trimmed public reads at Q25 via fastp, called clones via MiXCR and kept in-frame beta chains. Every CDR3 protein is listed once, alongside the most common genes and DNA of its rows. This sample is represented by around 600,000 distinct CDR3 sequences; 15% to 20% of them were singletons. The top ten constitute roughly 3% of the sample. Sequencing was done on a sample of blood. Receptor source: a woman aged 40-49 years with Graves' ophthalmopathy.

The CDR3 sequence: CSARAPWGAGANVLTF. CDR3 sequence (DNA): TGCAGTGCTAGAGCTCCCTGGGGAGCTGGGGCCAACGTCCTGACTTTC. V and J are TRBV20-1 and TRBJ2-6; a possible D gene is TRBD2 (5 bases). The CDR3 extends over 16 amino acids. The V and J ends lost 1 base and 2 bases respectively, with 12 bases between them. CDR1 is DFQATT and CDR2 is SNEGSKA in the germline V gene (reference sequence).

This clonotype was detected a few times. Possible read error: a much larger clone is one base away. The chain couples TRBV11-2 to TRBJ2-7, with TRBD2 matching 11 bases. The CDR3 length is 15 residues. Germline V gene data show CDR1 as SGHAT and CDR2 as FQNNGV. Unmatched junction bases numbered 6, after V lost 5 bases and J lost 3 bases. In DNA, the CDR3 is TGTGCCAGCAGCGTAGCGGGAGGGCCAGTCTACGAGCAGTACTTC. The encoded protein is CASSVAGGPVYEQYF.

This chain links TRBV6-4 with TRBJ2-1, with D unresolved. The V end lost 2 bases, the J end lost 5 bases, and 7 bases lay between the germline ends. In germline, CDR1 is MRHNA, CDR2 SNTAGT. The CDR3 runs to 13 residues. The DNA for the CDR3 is TGTGCCAGCAGTGACGGGGAAAACAATGAGCAGTTCTTC. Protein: CASSDGENNEQFF.

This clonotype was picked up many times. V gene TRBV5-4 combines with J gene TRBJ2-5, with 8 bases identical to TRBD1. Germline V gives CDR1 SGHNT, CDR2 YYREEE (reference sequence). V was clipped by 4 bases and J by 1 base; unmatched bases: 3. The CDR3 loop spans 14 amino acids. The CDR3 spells CASSPTGGQETQYF. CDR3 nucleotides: TGTGCCAGCAGCCCTACAGGGGGCCAAGAGACCCAGTACTTC.

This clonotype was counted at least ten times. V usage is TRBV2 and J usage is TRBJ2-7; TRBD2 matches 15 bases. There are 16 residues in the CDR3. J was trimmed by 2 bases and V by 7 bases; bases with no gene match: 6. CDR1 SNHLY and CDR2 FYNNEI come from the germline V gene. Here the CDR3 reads CASKGLAGGLTYEQYF. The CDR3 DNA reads TGTGCCAGCAAAGGACTAGCGGGAGGGTTAACCTACGAGCAGTACTTC.

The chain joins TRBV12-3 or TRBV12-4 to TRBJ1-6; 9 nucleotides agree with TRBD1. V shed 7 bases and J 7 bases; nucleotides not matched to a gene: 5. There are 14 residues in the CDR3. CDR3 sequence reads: CASNVGQGNSPLHF. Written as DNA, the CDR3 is TGTGCCAGCAACGTCGGACAGGGGAATTCACCCCTCCACTTT.

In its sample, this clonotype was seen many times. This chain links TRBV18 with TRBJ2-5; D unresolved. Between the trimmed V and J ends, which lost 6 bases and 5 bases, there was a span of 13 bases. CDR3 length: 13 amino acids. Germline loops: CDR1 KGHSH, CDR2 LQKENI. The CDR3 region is CASSSDGAETQYF. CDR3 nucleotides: TGTGCCAGCTCGTCGGACGGAGCGGAGACCCAGTACTTC. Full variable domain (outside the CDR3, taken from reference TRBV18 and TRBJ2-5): NAGVMQNPRHLVRRRGQEARLRCSPMKGHSHVYWYRQLPEEGLKFMVYLQKENIIDESGMPKERFSAEFPKEGPSILRIQQVVRGDSAAYFCASSSDGAETQYFGPGTRLLVL.

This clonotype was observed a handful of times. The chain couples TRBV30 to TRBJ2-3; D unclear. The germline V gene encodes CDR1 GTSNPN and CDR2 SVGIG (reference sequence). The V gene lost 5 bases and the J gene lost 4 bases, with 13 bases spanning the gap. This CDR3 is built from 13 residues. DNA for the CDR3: TGTGCCTGGGGAAAGGTCCTCGCAGATACGCAGTATTTT. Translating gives CAWGKVLADTQYF.

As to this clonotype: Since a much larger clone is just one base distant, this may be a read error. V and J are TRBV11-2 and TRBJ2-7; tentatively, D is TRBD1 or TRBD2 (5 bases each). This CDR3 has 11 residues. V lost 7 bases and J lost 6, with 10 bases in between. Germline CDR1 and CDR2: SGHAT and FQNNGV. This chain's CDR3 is CASTAGTEQYF. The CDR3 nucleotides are TGTGCCAGCACCGCTGGGACCGAGCAGTACTTC.

The CDR3 is CSTIRPGGTEAFF. DNA of the CDR3: TGCAGTACTATTCGGCCAGGGGGCACTGAAGCTTTCTTT. The chain has TRBV20-1 and TRBJ1-1, with 7 bases that match TRBD1. The ends lost 8 bases at V and 4 bases at J; junction bases unmatched: 10. In germline, CDR1 is DFQATT, CDR2 SNEGSKA (reference sequence). The CDR3 runs 13 residues.